The entry below gives a single TCR beta chain sequence along with its context. It lacks a known antigen. Library method: 5' RACE. The input for every TCR library was around 3.5 ug of total RNA. For each sample, cDNA was synthesized in eight separate reactions using SMARTScribe reverse transcriptase. During cDNA synthesis, template switching introduced unique molecular identifiers that contained a 6-nucleotide sample barcode. Amplification of TCRalpha and TCRbeta cDNA involved two nested PCRs of 16 and 9 cycles, and each PCR was followed by bead purification. Before amplification, the cDNA was treated with uracil DNA-glycosylase and purified using the QIAquick PCR purification kit. The second PCR added Illumina TruSeq-compatible adapters along with sample-specific barcodes. TapeStation and Qubit were used to check library quality and concentration, and 5 to 6.5 ng of each library went into the pool. Pooled libraries were sequenced on an Illumina HiSeq2500 single-index Rapid Run with 2 x 100 bp reads and custom sequencing primers. As for the authors' bioinformatics: MiGEC version 1.2.6 was used for UMI-based consensus assembly, which corrected PCR and sequencing errors. MiXCR version 2.1.1 was used for V(D)J alignment, clonotype assembly and CDR3 extraction. Normalisation of gene usage, clonotype sharing and MAIT/NKT TCR abundance was achieved by analysing the top 1000, 10 000 and 20 000 clonotypes per sample. Diversity was computed as the inverse Simpson index with the vegan R package after downsampling to 27 000 UMIs. Paired Mann-Whitney U tests were applied to discordant twin pairs, with Benjamini-Hochberg correction for multiple testing. TCRdb reprocessed the raw reads; every CDR3 protein sequence is a single record, and DNA is not supplied. TCRdb's processing, not the authors', yielded these V and J calls. The table for this sample lists around 370,000 distinct CDR3 sequences. The top ten clonotypes cover just over 2.5% of the sample.

From each donor, an approximately 2.5 ml peripheral blood sample was drawn into PAXgene tubes and stored at -80 degrees C. Total RNA was isolated from whole blood with the PAXgene blood miRNA kit on an automated QIAcube, without T cell sorting. Deep TCRalpha and TCRbeta repertoire profiling with unique molecular barcoding was performed on peripheral blood of monozygotic twin pairs concordant or discordant for inflammatory bowel disease. Smoking habits were recorded for all twin pairs, with individuals classified as current, former or never smokers. The entry originates in a study of monozygotic twins with inflammatory bowel disease (dated by TCRdb to about 2019). Background on the whole study: The complete study included about 28 monozygotic twin pairs: 19 IBD-discordant Danish pairs and nine German pairs, of which four were IBD-concordant and five were IBD-discordant. Each individual had, on average, about 151 000 unique TCRalpha sequences and 181 000 unique TCRbeta sequences available for analysis. The search for disease-associated traits relied mainly on comparing IBD patients with their genetically identical healthy co-twins within discordant pairs.

The germline V gene specifies SGHTA as CDR1 and FQGNSA as CDR2. From the cysteine up to the phenylalanine, the CDR3 has a length of 12 residues. No nucleotide data were recorded. Overall study outcomes, separate from this receptor: IBD patients shared fewer clonotypes with other individuals than healthy twins did, most markedly in patients showing signs of disease activity. Differing immunosuppressive treatments among patients may have added background noise and inter-individual variability to the repertoires. TCRbeta repertoire diversity, by inverse Simpson index, was decreased in IBD patients compared with their healthy co-twins. No single strong signal or clonotype linked to IBD turned up in the results, so the idea that one exists was not supported. Different T cell subtypes could not be distinguished in the analysis. Repertoire similarity did not differ between concordant and discordant twins, possibly due to limited statistical power.

What was sequenced was blood. This clonotype originated in a human donor with ulcerative colitis or Crohn's disease, or a healthy co-twin of an affected twin (not recorded which). This sequence uses TRBV7-2 and TRBJ2-5. This receptor carries the CDR3 CASSRGPETQYF.